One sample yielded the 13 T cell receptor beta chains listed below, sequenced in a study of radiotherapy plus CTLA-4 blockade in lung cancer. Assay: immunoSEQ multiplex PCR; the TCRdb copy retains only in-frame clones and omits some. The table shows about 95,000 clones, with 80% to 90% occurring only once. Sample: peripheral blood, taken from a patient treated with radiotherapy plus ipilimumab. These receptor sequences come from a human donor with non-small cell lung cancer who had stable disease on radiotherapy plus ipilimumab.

The CDR3 bases are TGCGCCAGCAGCTTACCCGGGACAGGGGATTCACCCCTCCACTTT. Its translation: CASSLPGTGDSPLHF. The rearrangement links TRBV5-1 to TRBJ1-6; 10 positions match TRBD1. Germline V lookup: CDR1 SGHRS, CDR2 YFSETQ. The junction had 4 bases not matched to a gene; V was cut back by 2 bases and J by 8 bases. The CDR3 loop spans 15 amino acids. Full variable domain (remainder filled in from reference TRBV5-1 and TRBJ1-6): KAGVTQTPRYLIKTRGQQVTLSCSPISGHRSVSWYQQTPGQGLQFLFEYFSETQRNKGNFPGRFSGRQFSNSRSEMNVSTLELGDSALYLCASSLPGTGDSPLHFGNGTRLTVT.

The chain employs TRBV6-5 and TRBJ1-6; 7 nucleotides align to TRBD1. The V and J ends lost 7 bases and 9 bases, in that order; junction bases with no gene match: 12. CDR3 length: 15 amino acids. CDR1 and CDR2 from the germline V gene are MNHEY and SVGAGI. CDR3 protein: CASTTDRALGSPLHF. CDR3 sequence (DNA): TGTGCCAGCACTACTGACAGGGCACTGGGTTCACCCCTCCACTTT.

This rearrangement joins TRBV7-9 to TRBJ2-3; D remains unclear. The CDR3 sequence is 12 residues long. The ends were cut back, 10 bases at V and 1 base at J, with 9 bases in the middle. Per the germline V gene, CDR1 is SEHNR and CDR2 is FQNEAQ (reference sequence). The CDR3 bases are TGTGCCACCGAAAGGGGCACAGATACGCAGTATTTT. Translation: CATERGTDTQYF.

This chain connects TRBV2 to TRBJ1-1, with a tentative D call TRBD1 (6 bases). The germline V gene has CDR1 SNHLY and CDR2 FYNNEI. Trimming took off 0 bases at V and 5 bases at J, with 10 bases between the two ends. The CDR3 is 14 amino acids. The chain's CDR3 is CASSEARGMTEAFF. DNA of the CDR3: TGTGCCAGCAGTGAAGCGAGGGGGATGACTGAAGCTTTCTTT.

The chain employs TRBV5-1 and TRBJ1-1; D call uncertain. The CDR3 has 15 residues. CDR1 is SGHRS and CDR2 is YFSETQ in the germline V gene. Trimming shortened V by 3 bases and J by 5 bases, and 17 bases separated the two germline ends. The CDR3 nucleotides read TGCGCCAGCAGCTCCGATGGTTTGTTGGGGACTGAAGCTTTCTTT. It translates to CASSSDGLLGTEAFF.

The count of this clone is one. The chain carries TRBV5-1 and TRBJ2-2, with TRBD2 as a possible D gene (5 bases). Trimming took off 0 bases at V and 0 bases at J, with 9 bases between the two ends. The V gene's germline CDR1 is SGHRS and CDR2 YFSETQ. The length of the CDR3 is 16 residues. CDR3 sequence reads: CASSLVGSPNTGELFF. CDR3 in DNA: TGCGCCAGCAGCTTGGTTGGGAGTCCGAACACCGGGGAGCTGTTTTTT.

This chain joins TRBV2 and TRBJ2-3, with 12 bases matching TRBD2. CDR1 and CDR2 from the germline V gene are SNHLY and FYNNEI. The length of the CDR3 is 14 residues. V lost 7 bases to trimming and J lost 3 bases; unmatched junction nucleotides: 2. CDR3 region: CASKLAGGTDTQYF. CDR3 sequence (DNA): TGTGCCAGCAAGCTAGCGGGAGGGACAGATACGCAGTATTTT.

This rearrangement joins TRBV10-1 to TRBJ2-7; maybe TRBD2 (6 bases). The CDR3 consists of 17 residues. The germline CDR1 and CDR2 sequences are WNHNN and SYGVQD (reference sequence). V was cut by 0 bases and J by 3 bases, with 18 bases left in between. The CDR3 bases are TGCGCCAGCAGTGAGTCGTATGGGGCAGGGACTCGCTACGAGCAGTACTTC. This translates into CASSESYGAGTRYEQYF.

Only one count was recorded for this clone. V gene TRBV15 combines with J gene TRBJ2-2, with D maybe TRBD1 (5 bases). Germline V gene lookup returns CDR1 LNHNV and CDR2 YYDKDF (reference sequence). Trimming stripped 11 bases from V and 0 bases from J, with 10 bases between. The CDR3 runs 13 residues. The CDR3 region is CALRTPNTGELFF. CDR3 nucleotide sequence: TGTGCCTTACGGACACCGAACACCGGGGAGCTGTTTTTT. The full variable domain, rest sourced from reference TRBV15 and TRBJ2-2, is DAMVIQNPRYQVTQFGKPVTLSCSQTLNHNVMYWYQQKSSQAPKLLFHYYDKDFNNEADTPDNFQSRRPNTSFCFLDIRSPGLGDTAMYLCALRTPNTGELFFGEGSRLTVL.

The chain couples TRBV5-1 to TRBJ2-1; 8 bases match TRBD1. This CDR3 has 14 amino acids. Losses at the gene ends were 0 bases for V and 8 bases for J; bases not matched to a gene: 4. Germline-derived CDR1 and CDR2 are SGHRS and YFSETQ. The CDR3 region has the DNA TGCGCCAGCAGCTTGGGGACAGGGTTACATGAGCAGTTCTTC. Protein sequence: CASSLGTGLHEQFF.

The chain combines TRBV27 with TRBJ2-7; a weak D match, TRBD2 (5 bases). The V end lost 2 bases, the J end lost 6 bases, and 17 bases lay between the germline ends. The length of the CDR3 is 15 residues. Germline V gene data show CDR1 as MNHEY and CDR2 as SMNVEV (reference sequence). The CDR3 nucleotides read TGTGCCAGCAGTTTAGACGGGGTGAGGCTAGGCGAGCAGTACTTC. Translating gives CASSLDGVRLGEQYF.

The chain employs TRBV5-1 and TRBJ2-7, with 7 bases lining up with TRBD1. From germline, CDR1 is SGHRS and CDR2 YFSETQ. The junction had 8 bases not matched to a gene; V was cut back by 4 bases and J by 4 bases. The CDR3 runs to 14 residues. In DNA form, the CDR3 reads TGCGCCAGCAGCACTGGGGACAGCTCATACGAGCAGTACTTC. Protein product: CASSTGDSSYEQYF.

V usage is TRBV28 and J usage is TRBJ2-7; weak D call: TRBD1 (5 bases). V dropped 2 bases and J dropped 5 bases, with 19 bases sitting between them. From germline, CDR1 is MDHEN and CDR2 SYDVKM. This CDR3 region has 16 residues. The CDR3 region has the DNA TGTGCCAGCAGTTTAGGGTCCGGGCAGGGCCCTAACGAGCAGTACTTC. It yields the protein CASSLGSGQGPNEQYF. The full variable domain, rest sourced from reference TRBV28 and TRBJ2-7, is DVKVTQSSRYLVKRTGEKVFLECVQDMDHENMFWYRQDPGLGLRLIYFSYDVKMKEKGDIPEGYSVSREKKERFSLILESASTNQTSMYLCASSLGSGQGPNEQYFGPGTRLTVT.